The rows below give T cell receptor beta chains drawn from one sample of a study of CD8 T cells in ankylosing spondylitis. TCRdb reprocessed the 5' RACE reads with MiXCR, giving one entry per CDR3 protein. This table has hundreds of thousands of distinct CDR3 sequences, about 25% appearing once. Input material: blood, either unsorted or a sorted T cell fraction (not recorded which). The receptors were gathered from a male donor with ankylosing spondylitis. CDR3s include the opening cysteine and the closing phenylalanine or tryptophan. The order of the fields is D gene, V gene, J gene, CDR3 length, clone size, CDR3 protein, CDR3 DNA. A D gene is named only where the DNA matches it firmly. A row's size may be missing; if present it is once, few, many or a size class.

TRBD1	TRBV18	TRBJ2-3	15	-	CASSQLTGGRDTQYF	TGTGCCAGCTCCCAACTCACAGGGGGGCGAGATACGCAGTATTTT
-	TRBV3-1	TRBJ2-5	15	-	CASSQESGSWETQYF	TGTGCCAGCAGCCAAGAAAGTGGTAGCTGGGAGACCCAGTACTTC
TRBD2	TRBV20-1	TRBJ2-1	13	-	CSAHERDYNEQFF	TGCAGTGCTCACGAGCGGGACTACAATGAGCAGTTCTTC
TRBD1	TRBV2	TRBJ1-6	14	-	CASRRDRDNSPLHF	TGTGCCAGCCGAAGGGACAGGGACAATTCACCCCTCCACTTT
TRBD1	TRBV7-6	TRBJ1-3	15	-	CASSPQDRALNTIYF	TGTGCCAGCAGCCCCCAGGACAGGGCCTTAAACACCATATATTTT
TRBD1	TRBV5-1	TRBJ2-3	15	-	CASSPRQGGTDTQYF	TGCGCCAGCAGCCCGCGACAGGGGGGCACAGATACGCAGTATTTT
TRBD1	TRBV4-1	TRBJ1-1	18	-	CASNQELAGTGRNTEAFF	TGCGCCAGCAACCAAGAACTCGCCGGGACAGGAAGGAACACTGAAGCTTTCTTT
-	TRBV29-1	TRBJ1-1	12	-	CSVEFTNTEAFF	TGCAGCGTTGAATTCACGAACACTGAAGCTTTCTTT
-	TRBV3-1	TRBJ2-3	14	-	CASSQVPDGDTQYF	TGTGCCAGCAGCCAAGTCCCGGACGGGGATACGCAGTATTTT
-	TRBV3-1	TRBJ1-3	16	-	CASSQDIRGLGNTIYF	TGTGCCAGCAGCCAAGATATCAGGGGCTTGGGAAACACCATATATTTT
-	TRBV29-1	TRBJ2-2	14	many	CSVGRWGSTGELFF	TGCAGCGTGGGGAGGTGGGGCAGCACCGGGGAGCTGTTTTTT
TRBD2	TRBV11-2	TRBJ2-1	15	-	CASSFSSGIYNEQFF	TGTGCCAGCAGCTTCTCTAGCGGGATTTACAATGAGCAGTTCTTC
TRBD1	TRBV12-3/TRBV12-4	TRBJ1-6	14	-	CASSSGQSNSPLHF	TGTGCCAGCAGTTCGGGACAGAGTAATTCACCCCTCCACTTT
-	TRBV12-3/TRBV12-4	TRBJ1-1	13	-	CASSLLQRDEAFF	TGTGCCAGCAGTTTATTGCAGCGGGATGAAGCTTTCTTT
-	TRBV3-1	TRBJ2-2	16	-	CASSPGPWRDTGELFF	TGTGCCAGCAGCCCGGGGCCCTGGAGGGACACCGGGGAGCTGTTTTTT
TRBD1	TRBV6-1	TRBJ1-2	14	-	CASSGRDREYGYTF	TGTGCCAGCAGTGGCCGGGACAGAGAATATGGCTACACCTTC
-	TRBV19	TRBJ2-3	17	-	CASSILGRLGGTDTQYF	TGTGCCAGTAGTATTCTAGGCCGGCTCGGGGGCACAGATACGCAGTATTTT
-	TRBV20-1	TRBJ1-1	14	few	CSAKVGRRGTEAFF	TGCAGTGCTAAGGTGGGGCGGCGGGGCACTGAAGCTTTCTTT
-	TRBV12-3/TRBV12-4	TRBJ2-5	13	few	CASSSPTGETQYF	TGTGCCAGCAGTTCTCCGACAGGAGAGACCCAGTACTTC
-	TRBV6-1	TRBJ2-2	14	once	CASKSRLNTGELFF	TGTGCCAGTAAAAGTAGGCTGAACACCGGGGAGCTGTTTTTT
-	TRBV12-3/TRBV12-4	TRBJ2-1	15	-	CASSLETVSYNEQFF	TGTGCCAGCAGTTTAGAGACGGTCTCCTACAATGAGCAGTTCTTC
-	TRBV29-1	TRBJ2-1	16	few	CSVEPSRSSSYNEQFF	TGCAGCGTTGAACCTTCTCGGTCCAGCTCCTACAATGAGCAGTTCTTC
TRBD1	TRBV24-1	TRBJ2-1	17	-	CATSERGQGSFYNEQFF	TGTGCCACCAGTGAACGGGGACAGGGTAGCTTCTACAATGAGCAGTTCTTC
-	TRBV12-3/TRBV12-4	TRBJ1-5	15	few	CASSLMGAGNQPQHF	TGTGCCAGCAGTTTAATGGGGGCGGGCAATCAGCCCCAGCATTTT
TRBD2	TRBV20-1	TRBJ2-4	16	few	CSARDPLTSGKKIQYF	TGCAGTGCTAGAGACCCATTGACTAGCGGGAAGAAAATTCAGTACTTC
-	TRBV7-9	TRBJ1-3	12	-	CASISSGNTIYF	TGTGCCAGCATCAGCTCTGGAAACACCATATATTTT
TRBD1	TRBV27	TRBJ2-1	15	once	CASSHYQGANNEQFF	TGTGCCAGCAGCCATTACCAGGGGGCGAACAATGAGCAGTTCTTC
-	TRBV2	TRBJ2-7	14	-	CASSVQGGSGEQYF	TGTGCCAGCAGCGTCCAAGGGGGATCAGGCGAGCAGTACTTC
-	TRBV5-1	TRBJ2-6	14	-	CASGLQSGANVLTF	TGCGCCAGCGGATTGCAGTCTGGGGCCAACGTCCTGACTTTC
TRBD2	TRBV7-8	TRBJ2-7	16	-	CASSLAGGMMTYEQYF	TGTGCCAGCAGCTTAGCGGGAGGGATGATGACCTACGAGCAGTACTTC
TRBD2	TRBV10-1	TRBJ2-1	17	few	CASSDPSGRYSYNEQFF	TGCGCCAGCAGTGACCCTAGCGGGAGGTACTCCTACAATGAGCAGTTCTTC
-	TRBV5-1	TRBJ2-3	12	few	CASLDSSDTQYF	TGCGCCAGCCTGGACAGTTCAGATACGCAGTATTTT
-	TRBV5-6	TRBJ2-3	14	many	CASSEGPSTDTQYF	TGTGCCAGCAGCGAGGGTCCTAGCACAGATACGCAGTATTTT
-	TRBV3-1	TRBJ2-5	15	-	CASSQDLAGRETQYF	TGTGCCAGCAGCCAAGATCTAGCAGGGAGAGAGACCCAGTACTTC
-	TRBV6-1	TRBJ2-1	16	few	CASSERRGHFYNEQFF	TGTGCCAGCAGTGAAAGGCGGGGGCATTTCTACAATGAGCAGTTCTTC
-	TRBV14	TRBJ2-3	12	-	CASSQDSDTQYF	TGTGCCAGCAGTCAAGACTCAGATACGCAGTATTTT
TRBD2	TRBV6-2/TRBV6-3	TRBJ2-1	12	-	CASSYWGTNEFF	TGTGCCAGCAGTTACTGGGGGACTAATGAGTTCTTC
TRBD2	TRBV7-2	TRBJ2-1	15	-	CASSSGTSGIGEQFF	TGTGCCAGCAGCTCCGGGACTAGCGGGATAGGTGAGCAGTTCTTC
-	TRBV19	TRBJ2-6	15	-	CASSRSDSGANVLTF	TGTGCCAGTAGTAGGAGCGACTCTGGGGCCAACGTCCTGACTTTC
TRBD2	TRBV11-2	TRBJ2-1	16	-	CASSWASGRYVDEQFF	TGTGCCAGCAGTTGGGCTAGCGGGAGGTATGTGGATGAGCAGTTCTTC
-	TRBV20-1	TRBJ1-2	13	-	CSAETGHEKGVLF	TGCAGTGCTGAGACGGGACATGAAAAGGGGGTGCTCTTC
-	TRBV5-1	TRBJ2-2	14	few	CASTPGVITGELFF	TGCGCCAGCACCCCGGGGGTAATCACCGGGGAGCTGTTTTTT
-	TRBV20-1	TRBJ1-4	13	-	CSASQGTNEKLFF	TGCAGTGCTAGTCAGGGGACGAATGAAAAACTGTTTTTT
TRBD1	TRBV11-1	TRBJ2-7	14	-	CASSSDRGHYEQYF	TGTGCCAGCAGCTCGGACAGGGGACACTACGAGCAGTACTTC
-	TRBV6-1	TRBJ2-1	15	-	CASRSGPGEYNEQFF	TGTGCCAGCCGATCAGGGCCAGGGGAGTACAATGAGCAGTTCTTC
TRBD1	TRBV5-1	TRBJ1-5	15	few	CASSFGTGDISTQHF	TGCGCCAGCAGCTTCGGGACAGGGGATATCAGCACCCAGCATTTT
-	TRBV5-1	TRBJ2-7	14	few	CASSLGQRPYEQYF	TGCGCCAGCAGCTTGGGACAGAGACCCTACGAGCAGTACTTC
-	TRBV25-1	TRBJ2-3	13	-	CASSGGLLDTQYF	TGTGCCAGCAGTGGAGGCCTCTTAGATACGCAGTATTTT
-	TRBV2	TRBJ2-3	14	-	CASSERSRRDTQYF	TGTGCCAGCAGTGAACGCTCTCGCCGGGATACGCAGTATTTT
-	TRBV11-2	TRBJ2-2	15	-	CASSLGPMNTGELFF	TGTGCCAGCAGCTTAGGTCCTATGAACACCGGGGAGCTGTTTTTT
-	TRBV7-2	TRBJ2-1	13	many	CASSLAENNEQFF	TGTGCCAGCAGCTTAGCAGAAAACAATGAGCAGTTCTTC
TRBD1	TRBV4-2	TRBJ1-1	13	-	CASSRPGGQSPEF	TGTGCCAGCAGCCGCCCCGGGGGACAGAGCCCAGAATTT
TRBD2	TRBV30	TRBJ2-1	14	-	CAWSVGGSDNEQFF	TGTGCCTGGAGTGTAGGCGGGAGTGACAATGAGCAGTTCTTC
TRBD2	TRBV3-1	TRBJ2-7	16	-	CASSQGTLAVTYEQYF	TGTGCCAGCAGCCAAGGGACACTAGCGGTGACCTACGAGCAGTACTTC
TRBD1	TRBV20-1	TRBJ2-1	15	few	CSAPGTGGSYNEQFF	TGCAGTGCTCCCGGGACAGGGGGCTCCTACAATGAGCAGTTCTTC